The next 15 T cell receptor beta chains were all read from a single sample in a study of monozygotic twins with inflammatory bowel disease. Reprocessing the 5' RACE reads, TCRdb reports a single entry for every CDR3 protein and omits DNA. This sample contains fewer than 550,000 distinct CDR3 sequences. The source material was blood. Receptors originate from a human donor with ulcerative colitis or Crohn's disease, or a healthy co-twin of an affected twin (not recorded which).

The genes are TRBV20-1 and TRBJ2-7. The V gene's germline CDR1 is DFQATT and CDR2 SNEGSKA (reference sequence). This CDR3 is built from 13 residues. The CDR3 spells CSARDYTRNEQYF.

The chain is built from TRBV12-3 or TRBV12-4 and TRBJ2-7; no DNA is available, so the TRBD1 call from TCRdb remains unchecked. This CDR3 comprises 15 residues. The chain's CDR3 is CASSLGVAELYEQYF.

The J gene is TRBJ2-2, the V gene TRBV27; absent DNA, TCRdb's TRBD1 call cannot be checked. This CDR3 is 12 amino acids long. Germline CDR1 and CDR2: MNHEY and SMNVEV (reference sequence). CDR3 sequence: CASSPLLGELFF.

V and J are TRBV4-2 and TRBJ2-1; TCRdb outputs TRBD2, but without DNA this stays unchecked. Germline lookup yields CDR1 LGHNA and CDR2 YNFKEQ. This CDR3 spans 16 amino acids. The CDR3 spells CASSRTSGVSYNEQFF.

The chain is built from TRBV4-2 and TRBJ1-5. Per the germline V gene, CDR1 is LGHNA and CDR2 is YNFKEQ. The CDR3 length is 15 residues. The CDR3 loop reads CASSQEVGNGQPQHF.

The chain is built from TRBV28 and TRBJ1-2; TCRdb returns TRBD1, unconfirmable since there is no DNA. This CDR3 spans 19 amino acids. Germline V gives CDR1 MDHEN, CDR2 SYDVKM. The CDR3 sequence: CASTIRLGRRGQANYGYTF.

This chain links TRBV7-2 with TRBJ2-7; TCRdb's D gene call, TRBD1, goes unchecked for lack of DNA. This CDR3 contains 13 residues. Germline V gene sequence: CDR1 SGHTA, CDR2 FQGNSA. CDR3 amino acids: CASSPGRGREQYF.

The CDR3 loop is CASSGEGETQYF. The rearrangement uses TRBV5-5 and TRBJ2-5; TCRdb outputs TRBD2, but without DNA this stays unchecked. This CDR3 contains 12 residues. Germline CDR1 reads SGHKS; CDR2 reads YYEKEE (reference sequence).

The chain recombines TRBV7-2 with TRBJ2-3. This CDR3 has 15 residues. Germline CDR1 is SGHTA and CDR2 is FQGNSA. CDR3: CASSLLPFGTDTQYF. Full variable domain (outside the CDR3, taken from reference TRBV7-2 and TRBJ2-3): GAGVSQSPSNKVTEKGKDVELRCDPISGHTALYWYRQSLGQGLEFLIYFQGNSAPDKSGLPSDRFSAERTGGSVSTLTIQRTQQEDSAVYLCASSLLPFGTDTQYFGPGTRLTVL.

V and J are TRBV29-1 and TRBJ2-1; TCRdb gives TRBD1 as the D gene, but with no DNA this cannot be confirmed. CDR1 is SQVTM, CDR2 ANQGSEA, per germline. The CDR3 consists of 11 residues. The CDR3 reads CSSTGGIEQFF.

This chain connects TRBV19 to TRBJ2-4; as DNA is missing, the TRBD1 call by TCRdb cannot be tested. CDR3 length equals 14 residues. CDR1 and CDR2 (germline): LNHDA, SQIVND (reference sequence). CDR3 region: CASRDNLAKNIQYF.

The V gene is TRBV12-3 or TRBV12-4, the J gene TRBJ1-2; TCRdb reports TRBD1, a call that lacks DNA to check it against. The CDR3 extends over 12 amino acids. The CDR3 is CASSLTGNGYTF.

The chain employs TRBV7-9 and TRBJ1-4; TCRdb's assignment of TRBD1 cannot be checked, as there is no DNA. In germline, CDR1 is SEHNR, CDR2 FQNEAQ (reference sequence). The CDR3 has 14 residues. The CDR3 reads CASSPTGLNEKLFF.

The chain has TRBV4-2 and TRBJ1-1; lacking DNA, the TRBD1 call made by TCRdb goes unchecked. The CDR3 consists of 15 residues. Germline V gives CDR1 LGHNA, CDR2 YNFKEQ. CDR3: CASSQLTGTNTEAFF.

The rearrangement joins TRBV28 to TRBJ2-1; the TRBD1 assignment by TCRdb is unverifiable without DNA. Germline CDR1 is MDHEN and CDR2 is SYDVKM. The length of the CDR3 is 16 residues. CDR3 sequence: CASAPGHLSSYNEQFF. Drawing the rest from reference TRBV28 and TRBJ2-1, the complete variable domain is DVKVTQSSRYLVKRTGEKVFLECVQDMDHENMFWYRQDPGLGLRLIYFSYDVKMKEKGDIPEGYSVSREKKERFSLILESASTNQTSMYLCASAPGHLSSYNEQFFGPGTRLTVL.